Below, 17 T cell receptor beta chains from the same sample are listed, as sequenced in a study of blood T cell repertoires in COVID-19. The protocol was immunoSEQ multiplex PCR, while the TCRdb copy is restricted to in-frame clones and leaves out a portion. Of tens of thousands of clones listed, 70% to 90% are singletons. Sequenced sample: peripheral blood. These receptors came from a man aged 30 to 45 with acute or convalescent COVID-19.

This chain joins TRBV19 and TRBJ2-2, with a tentative D call TRBD2 (6 bases). The CDR3 spans 13 residues. Germline CDR1 reads LNHDA; CDR2 reads SQIVND (reference sequence). V lost 4 bases, J lost 7 bases, and 10 bases lay in between. CDR3 DNA sequence: TGTGCCAGTAGTACGACTAGGCGCGGGGAGCTGTTTTTT. It translates to CASSTTRRGELFF. The variable domain in full, with the rest retrieved from reference TRBV19 and TRBJ2-2, is DGGITQSPKYLFRKEGQNVTLSCEQNLNHDAMYWYRQDPGQGLRLIYYSQIVNDFQKGDIAEGYSVSREKKESFPLTVTSAQKNPTAFYLCASSTTRRGELFFGEGSRLTVL.

V is TRBV15 and J is TRBJ1-4; 8 bases map to TRBD1. This CDR3 has 14 residues. CDR1 LNHNV and CDR2 YYDKDF come from the germline V gene (reference sequence). V dropped 5 bases and J dropped 8; count of bases not matched to a gene: 7. CDR3 amino acids: CATSRDRGDEKLFF. The CDR3 nucleotides read TGTGCCACCAGCCGTGACAGGGGAGACGAAAAACTGTTTTTT.

V usage is TRBV5-6 and J usage is TRBJ1-5; 11 positions match TRBD1. The CDR3 extends over 17 amino acids. Germline V gene lookup returns CDR1 SGHDT and CDR2 YYEEEE. The V and J ends lost 1 base and 4 bases, in that order; junction bases with no gene match: 7. The DNA of the CDR3 is TGTGCCAGCAGCTTGAAGGACAGGGGGCTTCGGAATCAGCCCCAGCATTTT. Protein sequence: CASSLKDRGLRNQPQHF. Full variable domain (remainder filled in from reference TRBV5-6 and TRBJ1-5): DAGVTQSPTHLIKTRGQQVTLRCSPKSGHDTVSWYQQALGQGPQFIFQYYEEEERQRGNFPDRFSGHQFPNYSSELNVNALLLGDSALYLCASSLKDRGLRNQPQHFGDGTRLSIL.

The chain employs TRBV18 and TRBJ2-3; D ambiguous. Trimming left V 2 bases short and J 0 bases short, with 9 bases between. The CDR3 loop spans 15 amino acids. Germline V CDR1 and CDR2: KGHSH, LQKENI. CDR3 sequence: CASSPTTRSTDTQYF. CDR3 DNA: TGTGCCAGCTCACCAACGACTCGCAGCACAGATACGCAGTATTTT.

The gene calls are TRBV2 and TRBJ2-1, with 11 bases lining up with TRBD1. Losses at the gene ends were 7 bases for V and 1 base for J; bases not matched to a gene: 3. CDR1 SNHLY and CDR2 FYNNEI come from the germline V gene. This CDR3 is 15 amino acids long. Here the CDR3 reads CASNRDRGSYNEQFF. CDR3 DNA sequence: TGTGCCAGCAACCGGGACAGGGGGTCCTACAATGAGCAGTTCTTC.

V gene TRBV6-1 combines with J gene TRBJ2-7, with D maybe TRBD1 (5 bases). V lost 0 bases and J 4 bases, leaving 16 bases between the germline ends. Per the germline V gene, CDR1 is MNHNS and CDR2 is SASEGT. This CDR3 has 16 residues. The CDR3 protein is CASSEAIGQDRYEQYV. The CDR3 nucleotides are TGTGCCAGCAGTGAAGCCATAGGACAAGATCGGTACGAGCAGTACGTC.

This rearrangement joins TRBV27 to TRBJ1-4; 9 nucleotides agree with TRBD1. This CDR3 comprises 12 residues. The V gene's germline CDR1 is MNHEY and CDR2 SMNVEV (reference sequence). Trimming took 8 bases from V and 5 from J; bases not matched to a gene: 0. CDR3 in amino acids: CASGTGNEKLFF. The CDR3 nucleotides are TGTGCCAGCGGGACAGGGAATGAAAAACTGTTTTTT.

V is TRBV11-2 and J is TRBJ1-2, with 7 bases identical to TRBD1. Germline loops: CDR1 SGHAT, CDR2 FQNNGV. Trimming removed 5 bases from V and 0 bases from J; junction bases left unmatched: 12. CDR3 size: 17 residues. CDR3 protein: CASSPKTGRGTNYGYTF. CDR3 in DNA: TGTGCCAGCAGCCCCAAGACAGGGAGAGGTACTAACTATGGCTACACCTTC. The full variable domain, its missing parts supplied by reference TRBV11-2 and TRBJ1-2, is EAGVAQSPRYKIIEKRQSVAFWCNPISGHATLYWYQQILGQGPKLLIQFQNNGVVDDSQLPKDRFSAERLKGVDSTLKIQPAKLEDSAVYLCASSPKTGRGTNYGYTFGSGTRLTVV.

The chain recombines TRBV5-1 with TRBJ1-3; 9 nucleotides align to TRBD1. The ends lost 4 bases at V and 2 bases at J; junction bases unmatched: 4. The CDR3 loop spans 15 amino acids. CDR1 is SGHRS, CDR2 YFSETQ, per germline. CDR3 nucleotide sequence: TGCGCCAGCAGCAAAACAGGGGGCCCTGGAAACACCATATATTTT. This translates into CASSKTGGPGNTIYF.

V is TRBV7-8 and J is TRBJ1-1, with D maybe TRBD1 (5 bases). Germline CDR1 is SGHVS and CDR2 is FQNEAQ. The CDR3 contains 18 residues. V lost 1 base and J lost 1, with 19 bases in between. The DNA of the CDR3 is TGTGCCAGCAGCTTAGGGGATGCAGGGATTCAACCGAACACTGAAGCTTTCTTT. Residues: CASSLGDAGIQPNTEAFF.

The gene calls are TRBV5-1 and TRBJ1-1, with a tentative D call TRBD1 (6 bases). V was trimmed by 3 bases and J by 4 bases, leaving 13 bases between them. There are 14 residues in the CDR3. In germline, CDR1 is SGHRS, CDR2 YFSETQ. The CDR3 DNA follows: TGCGCCAGCAGCTCCCAAGGGGGTGGCACTGAAGCTTTCTTT. It specifies CASSSQGGGTEAFF.

This chain connects TRBV6-5 to TRBJ1-2; 7 bases line up with TRBD1. The CDR3 runs to 14 residues. The V segment lost 5 bases and the J segment 3 bases; nucleotides outside the gene matches: 6. Germline V gene sequence: CDR1 MNHEY, CDR2 SVGAGI. In nucleotides, the CDR3 is TGTGCCAGCAGTCGACAGGGATCTTACTATGGCTACACCTTC. Translated: CASSRQGSYYGYTF.

The rearrangement uses TRBV19 and TRBJ1-2, with 7 nucleotides matching TRBD1. V shed 3 bases and J 5 bases; nucleotides not matched to a gene: 9. This CDR3 has 15 amino acids. From germline, CDR1 is LNHDA and CDR2 SQIVND (reference sequence). As DNA, the CDR3 is TGTGCCAGTAGTATTGGCCAGGGGGAGTCATATGGCTACACCTTC. Translated: CASSIGQGESYGYTF.

There are a few counts of this clone. The genes are TRBV5-1 and TRBJ1-3; TRBD1 aligns across 7 bases. The CDR3 totals 15 residues. V was clipped by 5 bases and J by 2 bases; unmatched bases: 7. Germline values: CDR1 SGHRS, CDR2 YFSETQ. The CDR3 DNA sequence: TGCGCCAGCAGATTGACAGGGAGTCCTGGAAACACCATATATTTT. Translating gives CASRLTGSPGNTIYF.

The chain joins TRBV6-5 to TRBJ1-5; D possibly corresponds to TRBD1 (5 bases). The CDR3 is 13 residues long. The V end lost 4 bases, the J end lost 6 bases, and 10 bases lay between the germline ends. CDR1 and CDR2 (germline): MNHEY, SVGAGI. CDR3 region: CASSWGVGQPQHF. Here the CDR3 DNA reads TGTGCCAGCAGTTGGGGGGTCGGTCAGCCCCAGCATTTT.

This chain uses TRBV10-1 with TRBJ2-1, with D perhaps matching TRBD1 (5 bases). The length of the CDR3 is 14 residues. The V gene's germline CDR1 is WNHNN and CDR2 SYGVQD (reference sequence). The V gene lost 4 bases and the J gene lost 2 bases, with 9 bases spanning the gap. The CDR3 protein is CASSGTPAYNEQFF. As DNA, the CDR3 is TGCGCCAGCAGTGGGACACCGGCCTACAATGAGCAGTTCTTC.

V gene TRBV30 combines with J gene TRBJ1-1; tentative D call: TRBD1 (5 bases). The CDR3 is made up of 14 amino acids. V shed 3 bases and J shed 7 bases, with 18 bases lying between them. CDR1 GTSNPN and CDR2 SVGIG come from the germline V gene (reference sequence). The CDR3 sequence: CAWRKNQGLGEAFF. CDR3 nucleotides: TGTGCCTGGAGAAAAAATCAGGGACTGGGTGAAGCTTTCTTT.